The rows below give T cell receptor beta chains drawn from one sample of a study of T cell responses to AZD1222 COVID-19 vaccine. TCRdb's copy holds only in-frame clones and misses some; the assay was immunoSEQ multiplex PCR. The data show about 140,000 clones, with over 90% seen just once and approximately 1.6% held by the top ten. Material: peripheral blood, obtained on day 0 of AZD1222 vaccination. Every receptor here comes from an adult in good health. Each CDR3 is given with its conserved first and last residue. The D gene is left open where the match is weak. Size is stated for part of the rows, as once, few or many counts, or as a class when the clone is expanded.

j_gene,abundance,v_gene,d_gene,CDR3nt,CDR3aa
TRBJ2-1,NA,TRBV5-3,TRBD2,TGTGCCAGAAGCCCGGGACTAGCGGGGGGAGACAATGAGCAGTTCTTC,CARSPGLAGGDNEQFF
TRBJ1-1,NA,TRBV19,NA,TGTGCCAGTAGTAGTAGTCCGAACACTGAAGCTTTCTTT,CASSSSPNTEAFF
TRBJ1-5,once,TRBV30,NA,TGTGCCTGGAGTAAGGGCCCTAGCAATCAGCCCCAGCATTTT,CAWSKGPSNQPQHF
TRBJ2-7,NA,TRBV28,NA,TGTGCCAGCAGTTCCCCCAGGGGATCATTCTACGAGCAGTACTTC,CASSSPRGSFYEQYF
TRBJ1-1,NA,TRBV7-2,NA,TGTGCCAGCAGCTTCGCCACAATGAACACTGAAGCTTTCTTT,CASSFATMNTEAFF
TRBJ2-3,NA,TRBV7-9,NA,TGTGCCAGCAGCTTATCCTCGCAGGTAGCGGTAGATACGCAGTATTTT,CASSLSSQVAVDTQYF
TRBJ2-7,NA,TRBV10-3,NA,TGTGCCATCAGTGGGGCCTATGCGCGGGGCTACGAGCAGTACTTC,CAISGAYARGYEQYF
TRBJ1-4,NA,TRBV27,TRBD1,TGTGCCAGCAGTCCACAGACAGGGTCGGGTGAAAAACTGTTTTTT,CASSPQTGSGEKLFF
TRBJ2-2,NA,TRBV6-2/TRBV6-3,TRBD1,TGTGCCAGCAGTTACTGGGGGACAGGGGGTTTCACCGGGGAGCTGTTTTTT,CASSYWGTGGFTGELFF
TRBJ2-1,NA,TRBV3-1/TRBV3-2,NA,TGTGCCAGCAGCCCCCGGAGTGGGTTAAGCTCCTACAATGAGCAGTTCTTC,CASSPRSGLSSYNEQFF
TRBJ2-5,NA,TRBV5-1,NA,TGCGCCAGCAGCCCGGCGGGCGCTGGAGAGACCCAGTACTTC,CASSPAGAGETQYF